This T cell receptor beta chain was found in a study of OX40 agonist ivuxolimab in advanced cancers. Notes on the research overall: The costimulatory receptor OX40 (CD134) was targeted by ivuxolimab, a fully human IgG2 agonistic monoclonal antibody. Three dose-escalation patients achieved partial responses, one with hepatocellular carcinoma and two with cutaneous melanoma. Intravenous ivuxolimab was administered to patients every 2 weeks at six dose levels: 0.01, 0.1, 0.3, 1.5, 3 and 10 mg/kg. In the dose-escalation cohort, approximately 82% of patients were male, and the mean age was roughly 56 years with a range of roughly 20 to 85. Among the 50 to 55 dose-escalation patients, roughly 20 had hepatocellular carcinoma, roughly 15 melanoma, 9 renal cell carcinoma and 9 head and neck cancer. Patients were allowed to have had prior anti-PD-1, anti-PD-L1 or anti-CTLA-4 therapy, and 40% to 45% of the dose-escalation patients had been treated with checkpoint inhibitors. The paper covers the monotherapy dose-escalation part of the phase I ivuxolimab trial, which included N ≈ 57 patients. Peripheral TCRbeta sequencing was intended to test whether TCR sequence diversity was altered and clonal T-cell expansion was caused by ivuxolimab. Here is what the overall study found, with its caveats: Antigen specificity was not determined for the clonally expanded peripheral T cells. After ivuxolimab, expanded clones were on average more numerous among CD8+ T cells than among CD4+ T cells. At doses from 0.1 to 3.0 mg/kg, clonal expansion was seen in both CD4+ and CD8+ blood T cells between baseline and week 6. Low levels of normalized T-cell clonal expansion were also seen in some patients who did not respond. In partial responders in the 0.1-3.0 mg/kg groups, normalized peripheral clonal expansion was found to be among the lowest, especially among CD8+ T cells.

This clone was seen a few times. Its antigen is not yet known. No much larger clone is present one base from it, and per-base qualities are unavailable. Genomic DNA was isolated from the sorted cells so that the TCRbeta CDR3 region could be sequenced. TCRbeta CDR3 regions were sequenced using the immunoSEQ Assay. The table was pulled from immuneACCESS by TCRdb, which kept in-frame rearrangements only. Such tables lose some clones; where checked, under half of the loss comes from unresolved V genes, and the rest has no known cause. For this sample there are about 81,000 clones; around nine tenths appear just once. The ten largest clones take up less than 0.6% of the sample. The trial excluded patients who had a history of autoimmune disease or who were on systemic immunosuppression. Peripheral blood for TCR sequencing was collected from all dose cohorts at baseline, on cycle 4 day 1, and on cycle 7 day 1. The samples were taken from a phase I, first-in-human, multicenter, open-label dose-escalation trial of ivuxolimab. Adults with locally advanced or metastatic melanoma, renal cell, hepatocellular, or head and neck squamous cell carcinoma were enrolled in the trial. Before TCR sequencing, CD4+ T cells and CD8+ T cells were sorted from peripheral blood as separate populations.

This sequence originates from an adult with an advanced solid tumor such as melanoma, head and neck, liver or kidney cancer. The sample here was CD4+ or CD8+ T cells sorted from blood, taken in a trial of the OX40 agonist ivuxolimab.

The sequenced DNA is TGTGCCAGTAGTAGGACAGGGGGCTTTGACAATGAGCAGTTCTTC. Translated, this is CASSRTGGFDNEQFF. The chain was built from TRBV19 and TRBJ2-1, with 11 middle bases fitting TRBD1. Taken from the germline V gene (reference sequence), the CDR1 and CDR2 loops are LNHDA and SQIVND. The germline V and J ends show losses of 4 bases and 5 bases respectively, and no gene match explains 4 bases of the junction. Including cysteine and phenylalanine, the CDR3 has 15 amino acids. CDR3 DNA only is kept here, 45 bases in frame from base 1.